The 2 T cell receptor beta chains given below trace back to one sample, sequenced in a study of shared clonotypes between healthy human individuals. CD8 cells classed as naive were CD45RO-negative and positively selected for CCR7, excluding terminally differentiated effector memory CD45RA+ cells. This table comes from immunoSEQ multiplex PCR, and its TCRdb copy is limited to in-frame clones, with some not included. The table records about 870,000 clones, about 91% of them present only once. The sequencing input was naive CD8+ T cells sorted from blood. The receptors here all came from a man in his thirties or forties in good health.

The chain recombines TRBV7-9 with TRBJ1-4; possibly TRBD1 for D (5 bases). The V and J ends lost 5 bases and 0 bases respectively, with 13 bases between them. The CDR3 sequence is 16 residues long. From germline, CDR1 is SEHNR and CDR2 FQNEAQ (reference sequence). The CDR3 DNA reads as TGTGCCAGCAGCCCTGGGACGGAAACAACTAATGAAAAACTGTTTTTT. Its translation is CASSPGTETTNEKLFF. Based on the CDR3 plus reference TRBV7-9 and TRBJ1-4, the full variable domain is DTGVSQNPRHKITKRGQNVTFRCDPISEHNRLYWYRQTLGQGPEFLTYFQNEAQLEKSRLLSDRFSAERPKGSFSTLEIQRTEQGDSAMYLCASSPGTETTNEKLFFGSGTQLSVL.

The rearrangement links TRBV11-2 to TRBJ1-1; unclear D gene. CDR1 SGHAT and CDR2 FQNNGV come from the germline V gene. This CDR3 region has 15 residues. The germline V and J ends were trimmed by 0 bases and 5 bases, with 13 bases remaining between them. The CDR3 DNA is TGTGCCAGCAGCTTAGATCCACTTCCCTTAACTGAAGCTTTCTTT. Translated, it gives CASSLDPLPLTEAFF.